This T cell receptor (beta chain) appears in the sequencing data of a study of T cell changes during pregnancy in multiple sclerosis. TCRdb's table, derived via immunoSEQ multiplex PCR, lists solely in-frame clones and lacks some. The table has tens of thousands of clones, 90% seen once. Trimming at V came to 3 bases and at J to 2 bases, leaving 5 bases not matched to a gene. This CDR3 contains 16 residues. CDR1 is SGHRS and CDR2 is YFSETQ in the germline V gene. This TCR was sampled from a female donor with multiple sclerosis, enrolled in a pregnancy study. The sequencing used CD4+ T cells from peripheral blood mononuclear cells, collected in the third trimester of pregnancy. The chain couples TRBV5-1 to TRBJ2-3; 11 nucleotides agree with TRBD1. The CDR3 DNA reads TGCGCCAGCAGCTCCAGGACAGGGGGCTCCACAGATACGCAGTATTTT. Residues: CASSSRTGGSTDTQYF. Variable domain in full (rest from reference TRBV5-1 and TRBJ2-3): KAGVTQTPRYLIKTRGQQVTLSCSPISGHRSVSWYQQTPGQGLQFLFEYFSETQRNKGNFPGRFSGRQFSNSRSEMNVSTLELGDSALYLCASSSRTGGSTDTQYFGPGTRLTVL.